This entry describes one T cell receptor (beta chain). This entry belongs to a study of blood T cell repertoires in COVID-19. Study-wide context: Spain, Italy and the United States supplied samples that represented acute and convalescent COVID-19. T cells, B-cell-depleted T cells, or PBMCs provided the cDNA or gDNA that served as material.

Authors' analysis steps: Nucleated cell number was recorded as an estimate derived from reference gene primer amplification. Here immunoSEQ multiplex PCR was the method, and the copy in TCRdb shows in-frame clones only, minus some. V and J calls and clone size follow that table, whereas D and trimming were derived from the DNA. The sample holds about 440,000 clones, more than 85% seen once. Trimming took 4 bases from V and 5 from J; bases not matched to a gene: 11. The CDR3 runs to 17 residues. The germline V gene has CDR1 SGDLS and CDR2 YYNGEE. Sequencing used peripheral blood. The rearrangement uses TRBV9 and TRBJ2-3; 12 nucleotides agree with TRBD2. This sequence originates from a woman in her 30s with acute or convalescent COVID-19. The chain's CDR3 is CASSLSLAGGPLDTQYF. The CDR3 bases are TGTGCCAGCAGCCTAAGTCTAGCGGGGGGGCCGTTAGATACGCAGTATTTT.